The clone carrying this TCR beta chain was found many times. What it binds is unknown. CDR3 size: 16 residues. Germline trimming cut 5 bases from V and 4 bases from J; bases unmatched to any gene: 9. In germline, CDR1 is DFQATT, CDR2 SNEGSKA (reference sequence). TCRdb analysed the 5' RACE reads with MiXCR anew, one entry per CDR3 protein. The sample lists about 95,000 distinct CDR3 sequences; 3.5% were seen once. The record originates from a study of neurological immune-mediated disorders. The study's findings and limits: The greatest TCR clonal expansion appeared in HTLV-1-associated myelopathy and the smallest, falling below healthy controls, in multiple sclerosis.

The sequenced material came from PBMCs. The chain couples TRBV20-1 to TRBJ1-6, with 9 nucleotides matching TRBD1. This receptor was taken from a woman aged 18 to 35 with multiple sclerosis. CDR3 in amino acids: CSALHPGTGYNSPLHF. For the CDR3, the DNA is TGCAGTGCTCTACATCCCGGGACAGGGTATAATTCACCCCTCCACTTT.